The following is a TCR beta chain sequence with its context. The target antigen is unknown. This sample stems from a study of cytomegalovirus exposure and HLA in healthy donors. PCR amplification relied on 60 Vbeta primers (plus 13 Jbeta primers). Produced via immunoSEQ multiplex PCR; TCRdb's table is partial and in-frame only. The sample lists 90,000 to 100,000 clones; less than 85% were seen once. Study-wide results and limits: Upon later analysis, TCR association rates were observed to vary by HLA locus, being highest for DRB1 and lowest for HLA-C. The authors listed 150 or so TCR beta chains as cytomegalovirus-associated. HLA restriction was apparent for most CMV-associated TCR beta chains in a later analysis.

The source of this sequence is a woman aged 55-70 years in good health and CMV-seropositive. Sequenced sample: PBMCs.

The CDR3 nucleotides read TGTGCCAGCAGCTTCCATCTGGCGACAGCCCAAGAGACCCAGTACTTC. Its translation: CASSFHLATAQETQYF. This rearrangement joins TRBV5-6 to TRBJ2-5, with D tentatively TRBD1 (5 bases). Germline CDR1 reads SGHDT; CDR2 reads YYEEEE. The CDR3 has 16 amino acids. Trimming removed 2 bases at V and 1 base at J, with 15 bases between.